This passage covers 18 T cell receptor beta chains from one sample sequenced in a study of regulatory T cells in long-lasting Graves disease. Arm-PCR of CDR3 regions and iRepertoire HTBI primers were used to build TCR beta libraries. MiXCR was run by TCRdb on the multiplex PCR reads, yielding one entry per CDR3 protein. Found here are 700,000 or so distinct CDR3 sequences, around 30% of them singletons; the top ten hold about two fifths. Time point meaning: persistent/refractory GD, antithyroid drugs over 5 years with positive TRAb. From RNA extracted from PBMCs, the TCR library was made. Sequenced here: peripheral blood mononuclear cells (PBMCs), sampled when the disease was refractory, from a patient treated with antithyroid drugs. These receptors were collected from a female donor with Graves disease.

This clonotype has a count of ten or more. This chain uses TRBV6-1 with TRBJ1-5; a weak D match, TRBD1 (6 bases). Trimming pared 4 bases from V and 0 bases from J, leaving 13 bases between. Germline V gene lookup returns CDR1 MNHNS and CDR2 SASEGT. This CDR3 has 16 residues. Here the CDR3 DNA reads TGTGCCAGCAGTGGGGCAGGGGTGAATAGCAATCAGCCCCAGCATTTT. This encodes CASSGAGVNSNQPQHF.

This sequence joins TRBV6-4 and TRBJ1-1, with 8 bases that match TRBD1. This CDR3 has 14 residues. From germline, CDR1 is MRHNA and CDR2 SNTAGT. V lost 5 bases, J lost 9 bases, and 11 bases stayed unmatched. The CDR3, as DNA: TGTGCCAGCAGTTATGGGGGGACAGGCAGAAAAGCTTTCTTT. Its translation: CASSYGGTGRKAFF.

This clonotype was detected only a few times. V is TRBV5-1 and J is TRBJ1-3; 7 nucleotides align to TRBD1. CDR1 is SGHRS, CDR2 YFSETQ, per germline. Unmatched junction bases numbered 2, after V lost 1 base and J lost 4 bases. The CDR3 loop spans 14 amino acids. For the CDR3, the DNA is TGCGCCAGCAGCTTGACGGGACAGGGAAACACCATATATTTT. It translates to CASSLTGQGNTIYF.

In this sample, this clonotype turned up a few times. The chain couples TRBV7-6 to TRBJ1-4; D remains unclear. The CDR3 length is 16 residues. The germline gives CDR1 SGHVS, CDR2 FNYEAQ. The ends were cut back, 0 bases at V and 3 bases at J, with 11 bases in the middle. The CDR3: CASSLAPGRANEKLFF. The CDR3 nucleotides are TGTGCCAGCAGCTTAGCCCCGGGCCGGGCTAATGAAAAACTGTTTTTT. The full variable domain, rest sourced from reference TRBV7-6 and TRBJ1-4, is GAGVSQSPRYKVTKRGQDVALRCDPISGHVSLYWYRQALGQGPEFLTYFNYEAQQDKSGLPNDRFSAERPEGSISTLTIQRTEQRDSAMYRCASSLAPGRANEKLFFGSGTQLSVL.

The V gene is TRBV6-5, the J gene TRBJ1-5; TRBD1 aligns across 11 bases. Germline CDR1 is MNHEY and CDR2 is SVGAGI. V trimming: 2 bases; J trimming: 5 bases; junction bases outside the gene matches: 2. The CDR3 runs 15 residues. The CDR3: CASSYADRGHQPQHF. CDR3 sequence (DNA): TGTGCCAGCAGTTACGCGGACAGGGGGCATCAGCCCCAGCATTTT.

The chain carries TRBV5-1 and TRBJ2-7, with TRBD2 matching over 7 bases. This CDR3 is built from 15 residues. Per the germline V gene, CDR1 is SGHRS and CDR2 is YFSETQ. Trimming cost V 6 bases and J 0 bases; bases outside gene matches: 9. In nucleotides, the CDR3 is TGCGCCAGCATGCCTAAAGCGGGAAACTCCTACGAGCAGTACTTC. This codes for CASMPKAGNSYEQYF. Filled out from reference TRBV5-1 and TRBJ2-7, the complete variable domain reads KAGVTQTPRYLIKTRGQQVTLSCSPISGHRSVSWYQQTPGQGLQFLFEYFSETQRNKGNFPGRFSGRQFSNSRSEMNVSTLELGDSALYLCASMPKAGNSYEQYFGPGTRLTVT.

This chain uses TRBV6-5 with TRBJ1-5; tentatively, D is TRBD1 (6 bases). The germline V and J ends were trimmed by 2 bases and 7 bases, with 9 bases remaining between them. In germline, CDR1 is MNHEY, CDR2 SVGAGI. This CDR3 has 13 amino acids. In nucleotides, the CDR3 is TGTGCCAGCAGTTACGTCCAGGGGCAGCCCCAGCATTTT. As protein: CASSYVQGQPQHF.

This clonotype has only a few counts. CDR3 amino acids: CSATSVADPYEQYF. CDR3 nucleotide sequence: TGCAGTGCTACCTCGGTAGCAGACCCCTACGAGCAGTACTTC. V is TRBV20-1 and J is TRBJ2-7; D ambiguous. Germline V lookup: CDR1 DFQATT, CDR2 SNEGSKA (reference sequence). The CDR3 is 14 amino acids. V was clipped by 4 bases and J by 2 bases, with 15 bases between them.

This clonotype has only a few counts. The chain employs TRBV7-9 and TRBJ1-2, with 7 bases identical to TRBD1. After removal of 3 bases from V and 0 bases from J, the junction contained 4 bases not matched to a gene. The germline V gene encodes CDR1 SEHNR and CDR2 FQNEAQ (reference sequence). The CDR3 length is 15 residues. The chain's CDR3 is CASSFRGQPNYGYTF. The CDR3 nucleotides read TGTGCCAGCAGCTTCAGGGGACAGCCTAACTATGGCTACACCTTC. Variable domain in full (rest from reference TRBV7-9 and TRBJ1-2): DTGVSQNPRHKITKRGQNVTFRCDPISEHNRLYWYRQTLGQGPEFLTYFQNEAQLEKSRLLSDRFSAERPKGSFSTLEIQRTEQGDSAMYLCASSFRGQPNYGYTFGSGTRLTVV.

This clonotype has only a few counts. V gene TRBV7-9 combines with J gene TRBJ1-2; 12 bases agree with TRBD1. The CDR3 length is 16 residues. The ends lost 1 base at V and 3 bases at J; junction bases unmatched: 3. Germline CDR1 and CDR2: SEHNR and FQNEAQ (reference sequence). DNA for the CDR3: TGTGCCAGCAGCTTAGAGGGACAGGGGGCTCACTATGGCTACACCTTC. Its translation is CASSLEGQGAHYGYTF.

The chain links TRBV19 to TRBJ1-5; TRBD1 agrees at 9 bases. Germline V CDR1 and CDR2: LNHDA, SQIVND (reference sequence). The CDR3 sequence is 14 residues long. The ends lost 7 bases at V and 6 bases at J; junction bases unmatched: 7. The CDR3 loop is CASTHRGRGQPQHF. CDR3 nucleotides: TGTGCCAGTACCCACAGGGGGCGAGGTCAGCCCCAGCATTTT.

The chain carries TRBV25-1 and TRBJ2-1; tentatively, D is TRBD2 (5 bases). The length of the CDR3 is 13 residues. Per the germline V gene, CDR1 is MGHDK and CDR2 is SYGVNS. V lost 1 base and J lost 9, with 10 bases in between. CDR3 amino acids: CASSESSSGEQFF. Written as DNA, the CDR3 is TGTGCCAGCAGTGAATCTTCCAGCGGTGAGCAGTTCTTC.

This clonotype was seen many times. This CDR3 is CASSWGTAQPQHF. The CDR3 DNA follows: TGTGCCAGCAGTTGGGGGACAGCTCAGCCCCAGCATTTT. The chain joins TRBV6-5 to TRBJ1-5; TRBD1 matches at 7 bases. V lost 4 bases to trimming and J lost 6 bases; unmatched junction nucleotides: 3. CDR1 is MNHEY, CDR2 SVGAGI, per germline. The CDR3 is made up of 13 amino acids.

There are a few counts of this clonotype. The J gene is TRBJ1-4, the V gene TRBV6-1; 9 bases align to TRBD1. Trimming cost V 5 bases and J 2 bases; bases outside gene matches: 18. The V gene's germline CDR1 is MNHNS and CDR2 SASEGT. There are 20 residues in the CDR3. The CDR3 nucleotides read TGTGCCAGCAGTCAACCGTTTCTCAAACAGGGGGCAGCGACTAATGAAAAACTGTTTTTT. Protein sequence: CASSQPFLKQGAATNEKLFF.

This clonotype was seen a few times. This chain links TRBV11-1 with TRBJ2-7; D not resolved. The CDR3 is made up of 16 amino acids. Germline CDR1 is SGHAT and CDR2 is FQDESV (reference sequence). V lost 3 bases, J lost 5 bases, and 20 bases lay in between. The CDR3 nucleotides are TGTGCCAGCAGCTTCGGAATAGGGATAGATAGGGACGAGCAGTACTTC. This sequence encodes CASSFGIGIDRDEQYF.

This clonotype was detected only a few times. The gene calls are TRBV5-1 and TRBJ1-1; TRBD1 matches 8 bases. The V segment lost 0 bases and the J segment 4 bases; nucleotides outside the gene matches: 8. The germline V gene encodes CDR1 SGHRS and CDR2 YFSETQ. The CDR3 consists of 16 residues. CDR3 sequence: CASSLDRGAQITEAFF. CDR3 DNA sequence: TGCGCCAGCAGCTTGGACAGGGGGGCGCAAATCACTGAAGCTTTCTTT.

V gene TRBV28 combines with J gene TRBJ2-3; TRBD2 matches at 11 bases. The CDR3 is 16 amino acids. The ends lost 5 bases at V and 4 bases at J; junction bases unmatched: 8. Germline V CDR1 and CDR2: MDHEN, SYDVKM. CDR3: CASSPPTSGTADTQYF. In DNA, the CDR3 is TGTGCCAGCAGTCCTCCGACTAGCGGGACCGCAGATACGCAGTATTTT.

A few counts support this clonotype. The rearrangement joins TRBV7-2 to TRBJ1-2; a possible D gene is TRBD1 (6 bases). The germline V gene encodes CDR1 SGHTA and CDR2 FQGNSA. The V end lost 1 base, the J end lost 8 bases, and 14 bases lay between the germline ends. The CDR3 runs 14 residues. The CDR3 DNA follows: TGTGCCAGCAGCTTAGGGTACAGGGCGCAAGGCTACACCTTC. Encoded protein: CASSLGYRAQGYTF.